These 14 T cell receptor beta chains were sequenced from one sample in a study of T-cell reconstitution after alpha-beta-depleted transplantation in children. Construction of the TCRbeta library involved unique molecular identifiers. TCRdb used MiXCR to reprocess the PCR reads, holding one entry per CDR3 protein. The sample carries about 580,000 distinct CDR3 sequences, roughly 24% recorded once. Sequencing was performed on PBMCs, mostly from graft donor cells, taken 360 days after TCRalphabeta/CD19-depleted stem cell transplant. These receptors were collected from a boy less than two years old who had a stem cell transplant for acute myeloid leukemia, so the T cells may come from the graft donor.

V gene TRBV21-1 combines with J gene TRBJ1-5; the table's D gene call, TRBD1, was not cross checked with the DNA. TRBV21-1 is listed as a pseudogene. The CDR3 length is 15 residues. The chain's CDR3 is CASTIRQGSNQPQHF. CDR3 DNA sequence: TGTGCCAGCACAATTCGACAGGGGAGTAATCAGCCCCAGCATTTT.

This chain links TRBV5-1 with TRBJ2-3; the D gene is possibly TRBD1 (6 bases). The CDR3 runs to 16 residues. Germline V CDR1 and CDR2: SGHRS, YFSETQ. Deletions cut 0 bases from V and 5 bases from J, with 16 bases between. The CDR3 DNA follows: TGCGCCAGCAGCTTGGTGTCAGGGGATACTGGAGATACGCAGTATTTT. This translates into CASSLVSGDTGDTQYF.

The rearrangement uses TRBV9 and TRBJ2-1, with 7 bases lining up with TRBD1. The CDR3 has 16 residues. Per germline, CDR1 SGDLS and CDR2 YYNGEE. The ends lost 4 bases at V and 7 bases at J; junction bases unmatched: 14. DNA of the CDR3: TGTGCCAGCAGCTTCCCCGGGACAGCGCCCGTTAATGAGCAGTTCTTC. This gives the protein CASSFPGTAPVNEQFF. The full variable domain, its missing parts supplied by reference TRBV9 and TRBJ2-1, is DSGVTQTPKHLITATGQRVTLRCSPRSGDLSVYWYQQSLDQGLQFLIQYYNGEERAKGNILERFSAQQFPDLHSELNLSSLELGDSALYFCASSFPGTAPVNEQFFGPGTRLTVL.

This clonotype was seen a few times. The gene calls are TRBV6-1 and TRBJ2-1; no clear D gene. CDR3 length: 15 residues. V shed 6 bases and J shed 8 bases, with 20 bases lying between them. Germline V lookup: CDR1 MNHNS, CDR2 SASEGT. In DNA, the CDR3 is TGTGCCAGCAGCCCTTCCGGGCTACTGGTGCATGAGCAGTTCTTC. Its protein is CASSPSGLLVHEQFF.

V gene TRBV6-1 combines with J gene TRBJ2-2; a possible D gene is TRBD2 (6 bases). CDR3 length: 17 residues. In germline, CDR1 is MNHNS, CDR2 SASEGT. Trimming took off 3 bases at V and 0 bases at J, with 14 bases between the two ends. CDR3 sequence: CASSDPRGRSNTGELFF. For the CDR3, the DNA is TGTGCCAGCAGTGACCCGCGGGGACGCTCGAACACCGGGGAGCTGTTTTTT.

This clonotype was seen at least ten times. CDR3 loop: CARGGPGNEQFF. The CDR3 DNA sequence: TGTGCCAGAGGGGGGCCGGGAAATGAGCAGTTCTTC. This sequence joins TRBV14 and TRBJ2-1; either TRBD1 or TRBD2 may fit D (6 bases each). CDR1 SGHDN and CDR2 FVKESK come from the germline V gene. This CDR3 is 12 amino acids long. With 9 bases removed from V and 7 bases from J, the gap between germline ends came to 13 bases. The full variable domain, its missing parts supplied by reference TRBV14 and TRBJ2-1, is EAGVTQFPSHSVIEKGQTVTLRCDPISGHDNLYWYRRVMGKEIKFLLHFVKESKQDESGMPNNRFLAERTGGTYSTLKVQPAELEDSGVYFCARGGPGNEQFFGPGTRLTVL.

This clonotype was counted many times. The chain combines TRBV12-3 or TRBV12-4 with TRBJ1-6; D gene uncertain. Trimming removed 7 bases at V and 7 bases at J, with 14 bases between. The CDR3 extends over 14 amino acids. DNA for the CDR3: TGTGCCAGCACATCGGGAGTTATGAATTCACCCCTCCACTTT. This encodes CASTSGVMNSPLHF.

Ten or more counts support this clonotype. The chain links TRBV19 to TRBJ1-1; 9 bases are shared with TRBD1. The CDR3 has 15 amino acids. With 1 base clipped from V and 4 bases from J, the junction kept 4 bases outside the gene matches. Germline V lookup: CDR1 LNHDA, CDR2 SQIVND (reference sequence). CDR3 DNA sequence: TGTGCCAGTAGTATAGCGGACAGGGGAGGCACTGAAGCTTTCTTT. It codes for CASSIADRGGTEAFF.

This chain joins TRBV5-1 and TRBJ2-5; 7 bases map to TRBD1. The CDR3 covers 14 residues. With V trimmed by 5 bases and J by 7 bases, 11 bases remained unmatched. Germline V gives CDR1 SGHRS, CDR2 YFSETQ. Here the CDR3 reads CASSAGQAEGTQYF. The CDR3, as DNA: TGCGCCAGCAGTGCCGGACAGGCAGAAGGGACCCAGTACTTC.

The count of this clonotype is one. The chain joins TRBV9 to TRBJ2-2; D possibly uses TRBD1 or TRBD2 (5 bases each). The V gene lost 3 bases and the J gene lost 6 bases, with 12 bases spanning the gap. There are 14 residues in the CDR3. CDR1 is SGDLS and CDR2 is YYNGEE in the germline V gene. CDR3 sequence reads: CASSEDGTPGELFF. CDR3 bases: TGTGCCAGCAGCGAAGACGGGACCCCCGGGGAGCTGTTTTTT.

This clonotype has a handful of counts. The chain uses TRBV12-3 or TRBV12-4 and TRBJ1-4, with D unresolved. Trimming left V 6 bases short and J 16 bases short, with 15 bases between. The CDR3 has 11 residues. The CDR3 DNA reads TGTGCCAGCAGGAGGGAAGGCCCGGCGTTTTTT. This encodes CASRREGPAFF.

There are a few counts of this clonotype. The V gene is TRBV6-5, the J gene TRBJ2-7; 8 bases match TRBD1. The CDR3 loop spans 16 amino acids. Losses at the gene ends were 0 bases for V and 2 bases for J; bases not matched to a gene: 6. Germline assignment: CDR1 MNHEY and CDR2 SVGAGI. The CDR3 here is CASSYSRQGLAYEQYV. CDR3 DNA sequence: TGTGCCAGCAGTTACTCACGACAGGGGCTCGCCTACGAGCAGTACGTC.

This clonotype was recorded many times. The V gene is TRBV20-1, the J gene TRBJ2-4, with a weak D call TRBD2 (5 bases). V lost 2 bases and J lost 6, with 11 bases in between. Germline V gene sequence: CDR1 DFQATT, CDR2 SNEGSKA (reference sequence). The CDR3 contains 13 residues. The CDR3 sequence: CSARPLDLNIQYF. Here the CDR3 DNA reads TGCAGTGCTAGACCCCTGGACTTAAACATTCAGTACTTC.

This chain uses TRBV7-2 with TRBJ2-5; 14 bases map to TRBD2. The germline V gene encodes CDR1 SGHTA and CDR2 FQGNSA. V gave up 3 bases and J gave up 1 base; unmatched junction bases: 4. The CDR3 contains 17 residues. The CDR3 DNA sequence: TGTGCCAGCAGCTTCCGACTAGCGGGGGGGCCCCAAGAGACCCAGTACTTC. As protein: CASSFRLAGGPQETQYF.